Listed below are T cell receptor beta chains from one sample, sequenced in a study of blood T cell repertoires in COVID-19. The method was immunoSEQ multiplex PCR; TCRdb's version includes in-frame clones alone and lacks a portion of them. Of more than 85,000 clones in the sample, approximately 90% were seen once. Sequenced sample: peripheral blood. The receptors come from a man aged 55 to 70 with acute or convalescent COVID-19. Each CDR3 is given without its conserved first and last residue. Fields, in order: clone size, D gene, J gene, V gene, CDR3 protein. D genes are given only for firm matches. Clone size, where shown, is once, few, many, or a class for clones that have expanded.

>.|.|TRBJ2-2|TRBV7-8
ASRASGSAGELF
>.|TRBD2|TRBJ2-1|TRBV5-4
ASSLGSGGGLINEQF
>.|.|TRBJ1-2|TRBV6-1
ASSEAGVYGYT
>few|.|TRBJ1-1|TRBV19
ASSAEPPEAF
>.|TRBD1|TRBJ1-5|TRBV7-2
ASSPRTGEGQPQH
>.|.|TRBJ1-2|TRBV29-1
SVDRASYGYT
>.|.|TRBJ1-6|TRBV11-2
ASSRQGRDNSPLH
>.|.|TRBJ1-3|TRBV29-1
SVTANSGNTIY
>once|.|TRBJ2-2|TRBV5-4
ASSLMGQGNTGELF
>.|.|TRBJ2-5|TRBV30
AWSRGGKETQY
>.|TRBD1|TRBJ1-4|TRBV19
ASSPDRESNEKLF
>.|.|TRBJ1-3|TRBV28
ASSPPHRLGNTIY
>.|TRBD1|TRBJ2-5|TRBV5-4
ASSLAGTVQETQY
>.|.|TRBJ2-1|TRBV18
ASSQTRSSYNEQF
>.|.|TRBJ2-6|TRBV4-1
ASSPSGANVLT
>.|TRBD2|TRBJ2-1|TRBV3-1/TRBV3-2
ASSQGGAGVYEQF
>.|.|TRBJ1-1|TRBV5-5
ASSLVGRNTEAF
>.|.|TRBJ1-2|TRBV18
ASSPQEDYGYT
>.|.|TRBJ1-5|TRBV2
ASSVSPGDQPQH
>.|TRBD2|TRBJ2-3|TRBV9
ASSVKGLAGGYTDTQY
>.|TRBD1|TRBJ2-6|TRBV5-6
ASSHNRDRGEGGANVLT
>.|.|TRBJ1-2|TRBV4-1
ASSQVFAGGYT
>.|.|TRBJ2-5|TRBV24-1
ATSDGGAGQETQY
>.|.|TRBJ1-1|TRBV11-3
ASSPGVGRDTEAF
>.|.|TRBJ1-5|TRBV4-1
ASSWDKNSNQPQH
>.|.|TRBJ1-1|TRBV15
ATRAGVGTEAF
>.|TRBD1|TRBJ1-2|TRBV2
ASSDTGGAGNYGYT
>.|TRBD1|TRBJ1-2|TRBV5-1
ASSLGDRNYGYT
>.|.|TRBJ1-3|TRBV3-1/TRBV3-2
ASSQDLTARSGNTIY
>.|.|TRBJ2-6|TRBV12-3/TRBV12-4
ASSLGANVLT
>.|TRBD2|TRBJ2-3|TRBV2
ASRDTPGLAVTDTQY
>few|TRBD2|TRBJ2-1|TRBV2
ASNGLAGGPSSGEQF
>.|.|TRBJ1-2|TRBV7-9
ASSPGLSYGYT
>once|.|TRBJ1-1|TRBV2
ASSEYLNTEAF
>once|.|TRBJ1-1|TRBV7-9
ASSPGTLNTEAF
>.|TRBD1|TRBJ1-2|TRBV2
ASKGQSNYGYT
>.|.|TRBJ1-2|TRBV14
ASSQGTGYGYT
>.|.|TRBJ1-5|TRBV19
ASSIDRDQPQH
>.|.|TRBJ2-7|TRBV3-1/TRBV3-2
ASSQGREFVSYEQY
>.|.|TRBJ1-4|TRBV3-1/TRBV3-2
ASSQVGTAGVGKLF
>.|TRBD1|TRBJ2-1|TRBV4-1
ASKGTGYNEQF